These 23 T cell receptor beta chains came from one sample sequenced in a study of blood T cell repertoires in COVID-19. Sequencing used immunoSEQ multiplex PCR; TCRdb keeps in-frame clones, though not all of them. The sample lists around 190,000 clones, 86% occurring once. The sequenced sample was PBMCs or T cells enriched from blood (not recorded which). The receptors come from a man aged 40-49 years with acute COVID-19.

This clone was counted once. The V gene is TRBV7-9, the J gene TRBJ1-1; 7 positions agree with TRBD1. The CDR3 sequence is 15 residues long. The trim removed 5 bases at V and 1 base at J, leaving 7 bases unmatched. Germline V gene sequence: CDR1 SEHNR, CDR2 FQNEAQ (reference sequence). CDR3 coding DNA: TGTGCCAGCAGCGGACGACAGGGTCGGAACACTGAAGCTTTCTTT. Residues: CASSGRQGRNTEAFF. Together with reference TRBV7-9 and TRBJ1-1, the CDR3 gives the full variable domain: DTGVSQNPRHKITKRGQNVTFRCDPISEHNRLYWYRQTLGQGPEFLTYFQNEAQLEKSRLLSDRFSAERPKGSFSTLEIQRTEQGDSAMYLCASSGRQGRNTEAFFGQGTRLTVV.

This clone was seen only once. V usage is TRBV28 and J usage is TRBJ2-7; D uncertain. Germline loops: CDR1 MDHEN, CDR2 SYDVKM. V dropped 6 bases and J dropped 2 bases, with 8 bases sitting between them. The CDR3 has 12 residues. The CDR3 nucleotides read TGTGCCAGCAGGCTGAGCACCTACGAGCAGTACTTC. Its protein is CASRLSTYEQYF. Looking up the rest from reference TRBV28 and TRBJ2-7 gives the full variable domain: DVKVTQSSRYLVKRTGEKVFLECVQDMDHENMFWYRQDPGLGLRLIYFSYDVKMKEKGDIPEGYSVSREKKERFSLILESASTNQTSMYLCASRLSTYEQYFGPGTRLTVT.

Concerning this clone: One end of the junction fails to match germline, which may point to a read error. The CDR3 sequence is CASSLGGTGIF. The CDR3 DNA is TGTGCCAGCAGTTTAGGCGGGACAGGGATCTTC. The chain recombines TRBV28 with TRBJ2-7; 9 bases line up with TRBD1. The CDR3 has 11 amino acids. Germline loops: CDR1 MDHEN, CDR2 SYDVKM.

The chain recombines TRBV19 with TRBJ2-2, with 8 bases aligning to TRBD1. The CDR3 contains 15 residues. V lost 6 bases and J lost 3; bases outside the gene matches: 6. CDR1 is LNHDA, CDR2 SQIVND, per germline (reference sequence). CDR3 in amino acids: CASSIRTGYTGELFF. For the CDR3, the DNA is TGTGCCAGTAGCATCAGGACAGGGTACACCGGGGAGCTGTTTTTT.

The gene calls are TRBV30 and TRBJ1-2; tentative D call: TRBD1 (6 bases). This CDR3 spans 14 amino acids. The V end lost 4 bases, the J end lost 11 bases, and 23 bases lay between the germline ends. Per germline, CDR1 GTSNPN and CDR2 SVGIG (reference sequence). CDR3 sequence: CAWIVFGTPEFYTF. The CDR3 DNA reads as TGTGCCTGGATTGTCTTCGGGACACCGGAATTTTACACCTTC.

The chain couples TRBV4-1 to TRBJ2-7; 10 positions agree with TRBD1. Germline values: CDR1 MGHRA, CDR2 YSYEKL. The V and J ends lost 0 bases and 9 bases, in that order; junction bases with no gene match: 8. The CDR3 loop spans 15 amino acids. CDR3 nucleotides: TGCGCCAGCAGCCAAGAAGGGACAGGGGCACGTCGGCAGTACTTC. This translates into CASSQEGTGARRQYF.

V usage is TRBV11-3 and J usage is TRBJ1-6; no reliable D call. The CDR3 sequence is 14 residues long. V lost 1 base and J 10 bases, leaving 11 bases between the germline ends. Germline CDR1 is SGHNT and CDR2 is YENEEA. CDR3 protein: CASSLGPSGSPLHF. The DNA of the CDR3 is TGTGCCAGCAGCTTAGGACCCAGCGGATCACCCCTCCACTTT.

The CDR3 sequence is CASRDISGNQPQHF. CDR3 DNA: TGTGCCAGTAGGGACATCAGCGGCAATCAGCCCCAGCATTTT. This chain uses TRBV19 with TRBJ1-5; D might be TRBD1 (5 bases). Trimming removed 6 bases at V and 2 bases at J, with 11 bases between. This CDR3 region has 14 residues. Per germline, CDR1 LNHDA and CDR2 SQIVND (reference sequence).

This chain links TRBV6-5 with TRBJ2-3, with 8 bases aligning to TRBD1. Germline CDR1 MNHEY, CDR2 SVGAGI. With 6 bases clipped from V and 3 bases from J, the junction kept 2 bases outside the gene matches. This CDR3 is 13 amino acids long. CDR3 nucleotides: TGTGCCAGCAGGTACAGGGGGACAGATACGCAGTATTTT. This codes for CASRYRGTDTQYF.

The chain employs TRBV2 and TRBJ2-7; 7 bases fit TRBD2. There are 15 residues in the CDR3. The germline V gene has CDR1 SNHLY and CDR2 FYNNEI. Trimming removed 3 bases from V and 2 bases from J; junction bases left unmatched: 7. The CDR3 DNA reads TGTGCCAGCAGTGATAAGTCAGGGAGGGCCTACGAGCAGTACTTC. Translating it yields CASSDKSGRAYEQYF.

The chain recombines TRBV6-1 with TRBJ1-3; 8 bases fit TRBD1. Germline V gene data show CDR1 as MNHNS and CDR2 as SASEGT. This CDR3 spans 16 amino acids. V shed 6 bases and J 0 bases; nucleotides not matched to a gene: 7. CDR3 in amino acids: CASREPGGLSGNTIYF. CDR3 coding DNA: TGTGCCAGCAGAGAACCAGGGGGCCTCTCTGGAAACACCATATATTTT.

J is TRBJ1-2 and V is TRBV3-1 (or the pseudogene TRBV3-2); D unclear. Trimming took off 1 base at V and 0 bases at J, with 9 bases between the two ends. Germline CDR1 and CDR2: LGHDT and YNNKEL (reference sequence). The CDR3 consists of 15 residues. In nucleotides, the CDR3 is TGTGCCAGCAGCCAAGGGTACATTCCTAACTATGGCTACACCTTC. This translates into CASSQGYIPNYGYTF.

This chain links TRBV4-1 with TRBJ2-6; unclear D gene. Germline assignment: CDR1 MGHRA and CDR2 YSYEKL. Trimming left V 4 bases short and J 4 bases short, with 11 bases between. CDR3 length: 15 amino acids. CDR3: CASSRTVTGANVLTF. DNA of the CDR3: TGCGCCAGCAGCCGAACAGTAACCGGGGCCAACGTCCTGACTTTC.

The V gene is TRBV6-5, the J gene TRBJ1-5; D unresolved. Germline values: CDR1 MNHEY, CDR2 SVGAGI. V lost 6 bases, J lost 0 bases, and 9 bases lay in between. The CDR3 consists of 14 residues. The CDR3 here is CASSRTYSNQPQHF. The DNA of the CDR3 is TGTGCCAGCAGCCGTACCTATAGCAATCAGCCCCAGCATTTT.

The rearrangement links TRBV28 to TRBJ1-3; D is perhaps TRBD1 (5 bases). The V gene's germline CDR1 is MDHEN and CDR2 SYDVKM. The CDR3 extends over 14 amino acids. The CDR3 sequence is CASRLGRAGNTIYF. DNA of the CDR3: TGTGCTAGCCGGTTAGGCAGGGCTGGAAACACCATATATTTT.

This chain joins TRBV14 and TRBJ2-3; D might be TRBD1 (5 bases). The CDR3 runs 14 residues. Trimming pared 4 bases from V and 5 bases from J, leaving 13 bases between. Looked up from germline, CDR1 is SGHDN and CDR2 is FVKESK. CDR3: CASSPLGRQDTQYF. Written as DNA, the CDR3 is TGTGCCAGCAGCCCGTTGGGGCGTCAAGATACGCAGTATTTT.

This clone was picked up one time. In nucleotides, the CDR3 is TGTGCCAGCAGCCCTAGGGGGGGGACCGGGATTCAAGAAGCTTTCTTT. It specifies CASSPRGGTGIQEAFF. The chain combines TRBV11-2 with TRBJ1-1; D possibly corresponds to TRBD1 (6 bases). V lost 5 bases and J 8 bases, leaving 24 bases between the germline ends. Germline loops: CDR1 SGHAT, CDR2 FQNNGV. This CDR3 is 16 amino acids long. Using reference TRBV11-2 and TRBJ1-1 for the parts outside the CDR3, the full variable domain is EAGVAQSPRYKIIEKRQSVAFWCNPISGHATLYWYQQILGQGPKLLIQFQNNGVVDDSQLPKDRFSAERLKGVDSTLKIQPAKLEDSAVYLCASSPRGGTGIQEAFFGQGTRLTVV.

The chain employs TRBV7-8 and TRBJ2-1, with 8 bases lining up with TRBD2. This CDR3 region has 16 residues. Trimming took 4 bases from V and 0 from J; bases not matched to a gene: 5. Per the germline V gene, CDR1 is SGHVS and CDR2 is FQNEAQ. The CDR3 protein is CASSYNSGNSYNEQFF. The CDR3 DNA is TGTGCCAGCAGCTATAATAGCGGGAACTCCTACAATGAGCAGTTCTTC.

J is TRBJ1-2 and V is TRBV28; 7 bases map to TRBD1. Germline CDR1 and CDR2: MDHEN and SYDVKM. V lost 2 bases and J lost 7; bases outside the gene matches: 1. This CDR3 region has 12 residues. CDR3: CASSLTGVGYTF. The CDR3 DNA is TGTGCCAGCAGTTTAACAGGGGTTGGCTACACCTTC.

This clone came up once. This rearrangement joins TRBV25-1 to TRBJ2-1; a weak D match, TRBD1 (6 bases). V was clipped by 1 base and J by 4 bases, with 11 bases between them. This CDR3 is built from 15 residues. Germline CDR1 MGHDK, CDR2 SYGVNS. The CDR3 DNA follows: TGTGCCAGCAGTGAATCAGGGGACCTGTACAATGAGCAGTTCTTC. This translates into CASSESGDLYNEQFF.

The genes are TRBV6-5 and TRBJ2-1, with 10 bases aligning to TRBD2. There are 15 residues in the CDR3. J gave up 5 bases and V 8 bases, and 9 bases lay outside the gene matches. Germline V lookup: CDR1 MNHEY, CDR2 SVGAGI. The CDR3 loop reads CASSLAGARHNEQFF. CDR3 DNA sequence: TGTGCCAGCTCCCTAGCGGGGGCCCGCCACAATGAGCAGTTCTTC.

In this sample, this clone turned up once. This sequence joins TRBV4-1 and TRBJ2-6, with D possibly TRBD2 on 8 matching bases. This CDR3 region has 17 residues. V was trimmed by 6 bases and J by 4 bases, leaving 19 bases between them. Germline CDR1 reads MGHRA; CDR2 reads YSYEKL. This CDR3 reads CASSPGRGLGGANVLTF. In DNA form, the CDR3 reads TGCGCCAGCAGTCCCGGGAGGGGGCTAGGCGGGGCCAACGTCCTGACTTTC.

The chain joins TRBV14 to TRBJ1-2; TRBD1 matches 7 bases. CDR1 and CDR2 (germline): SGHDN, FVKESK. V shed 0 bases, J shed 4 bases, and the junction held 8 bases outside the gene matches. The CDR3 consists of 16 residues. CDR3 coding DNA: TGTGCCAGCAGCCAAGAGTACAGGGGCAACCTCTATGGCTACACCTTC. The encoded protein is CASSQEYRGNLYGYTF.